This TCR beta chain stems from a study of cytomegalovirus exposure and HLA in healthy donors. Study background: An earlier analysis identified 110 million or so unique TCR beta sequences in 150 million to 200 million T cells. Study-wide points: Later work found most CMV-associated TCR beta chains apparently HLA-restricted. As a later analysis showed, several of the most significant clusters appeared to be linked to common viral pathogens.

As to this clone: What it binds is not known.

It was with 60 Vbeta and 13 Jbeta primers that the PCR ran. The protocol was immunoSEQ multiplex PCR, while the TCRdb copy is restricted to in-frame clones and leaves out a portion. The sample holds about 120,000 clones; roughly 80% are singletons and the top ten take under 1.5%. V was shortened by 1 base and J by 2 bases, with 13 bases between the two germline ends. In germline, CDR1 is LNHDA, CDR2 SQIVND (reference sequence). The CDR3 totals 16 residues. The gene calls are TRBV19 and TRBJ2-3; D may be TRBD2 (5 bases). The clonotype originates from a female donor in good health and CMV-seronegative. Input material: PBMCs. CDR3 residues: CASSIGADLFTDTQYF. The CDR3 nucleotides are TGTGCCAGTAGTATAGGAGCGGATCTATTCACAGATACGCAGTATTTT. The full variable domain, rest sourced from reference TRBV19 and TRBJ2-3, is DGGITQSPKYLFRKEGQNVTLSCEQNLNHDAMYWYRQDPGQGLRLIYYSQIVNDFQKGDIAEGYSVSREKKESFPLTVTSAQKNPTAFYLCASSIGADLFTDTQYFGPGTRLTVL.